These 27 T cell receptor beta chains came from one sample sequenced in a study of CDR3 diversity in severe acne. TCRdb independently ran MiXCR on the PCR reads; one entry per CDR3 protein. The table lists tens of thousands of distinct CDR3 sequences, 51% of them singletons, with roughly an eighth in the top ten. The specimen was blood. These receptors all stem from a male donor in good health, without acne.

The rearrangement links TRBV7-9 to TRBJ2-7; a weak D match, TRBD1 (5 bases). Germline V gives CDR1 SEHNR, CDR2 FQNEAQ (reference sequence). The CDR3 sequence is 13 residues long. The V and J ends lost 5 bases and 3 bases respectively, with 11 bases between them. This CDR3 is CASSQGSGYEQYF. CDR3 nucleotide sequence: TGTGCCAGCAGCCAGGGCTCGGGCTACGAGCAGTACTTC.

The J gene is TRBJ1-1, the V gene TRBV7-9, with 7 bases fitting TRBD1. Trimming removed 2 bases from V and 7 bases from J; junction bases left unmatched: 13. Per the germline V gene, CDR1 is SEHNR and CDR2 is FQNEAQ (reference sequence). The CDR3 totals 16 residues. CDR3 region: CASSLYTGTASNEAFF. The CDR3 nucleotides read TGTGCCAGCAGCTTATATACCGGGACAGCAAGTAATGAAGCTTTCTTT.

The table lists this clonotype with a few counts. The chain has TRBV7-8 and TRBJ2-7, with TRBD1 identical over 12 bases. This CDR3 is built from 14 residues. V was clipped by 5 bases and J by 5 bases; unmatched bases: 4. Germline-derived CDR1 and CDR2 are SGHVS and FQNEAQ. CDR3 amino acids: CASSPGTGGNEQYF. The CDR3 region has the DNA TGTGCCAGCAGCCCCGGGACAGGGGGCAACGAGCAGTACTTC.

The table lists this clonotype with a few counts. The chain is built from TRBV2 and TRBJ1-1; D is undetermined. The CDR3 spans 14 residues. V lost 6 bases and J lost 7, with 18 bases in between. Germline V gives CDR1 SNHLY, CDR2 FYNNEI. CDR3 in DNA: TGTGCCAGCAGCCGGTTTTTGGGTACTGTTGAAGCTTTCTTT. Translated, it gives CASSRFLGTVEAFF.

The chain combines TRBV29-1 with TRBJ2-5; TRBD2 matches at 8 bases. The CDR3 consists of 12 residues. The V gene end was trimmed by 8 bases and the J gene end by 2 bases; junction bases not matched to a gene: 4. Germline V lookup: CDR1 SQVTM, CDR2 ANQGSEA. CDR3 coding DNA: TGCAGCTGTACTAGCGGACAAGAGACCCAGTACTTC. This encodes CSCTSGQETQYF. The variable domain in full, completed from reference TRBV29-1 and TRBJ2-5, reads SAVISQKPSRDICQRGTSLTIQCQVDSQVTMMFWYRQQPGQSLTLIATANQGSEATYESGFVIDKFPISRPNLTFSTLTVSNMSPEDSSIYLCSCTSGQETQYFGPGTRLLVL.

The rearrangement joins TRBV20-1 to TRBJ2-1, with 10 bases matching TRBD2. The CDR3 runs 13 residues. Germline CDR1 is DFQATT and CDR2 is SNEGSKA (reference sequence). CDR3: CSVLAGPLNEQFF. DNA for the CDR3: TGCAGCGTACTAGCGGGACCTCTCAATGAGCAGTTCTTC.

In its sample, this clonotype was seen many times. In nucleotides, the CDR3 is TGTGCCAGCAGTTTATCAGGGACCTACGAGCAGTACTTC. As protein: CASSLSGTYEQYF. The chain employs TRBV28 and TRBJ2-7, with D tentatively TRBD1 (5 bases). CDR1 MDHEN and CDR2 SYDVKM come from the germline V gene. CDR3 length: 13 amino acids. V was trimmed by 1 base and J by 2 bases, leaving 6 bases between them.

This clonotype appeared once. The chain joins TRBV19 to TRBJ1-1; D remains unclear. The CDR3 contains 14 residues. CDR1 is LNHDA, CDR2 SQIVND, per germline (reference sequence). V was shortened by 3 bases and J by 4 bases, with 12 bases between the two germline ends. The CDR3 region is CASSIATSSTEAFF. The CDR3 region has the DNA TGTGCCAGTAGTATCGCGACTTCCAGCACTGAAGCTTTCTTT.

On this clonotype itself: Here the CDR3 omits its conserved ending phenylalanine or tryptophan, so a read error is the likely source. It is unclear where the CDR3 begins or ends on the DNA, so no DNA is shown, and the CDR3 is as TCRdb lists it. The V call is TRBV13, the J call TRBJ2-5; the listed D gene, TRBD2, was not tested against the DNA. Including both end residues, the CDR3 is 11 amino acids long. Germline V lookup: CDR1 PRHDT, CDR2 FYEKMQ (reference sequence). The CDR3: CASSSRAGGPI.

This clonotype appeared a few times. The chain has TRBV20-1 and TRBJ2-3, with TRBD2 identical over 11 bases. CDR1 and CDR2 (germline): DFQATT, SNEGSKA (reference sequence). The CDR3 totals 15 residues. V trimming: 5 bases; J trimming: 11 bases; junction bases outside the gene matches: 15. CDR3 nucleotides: TGCAGTGCTTCAGAGACTAGCGGGATGTACAATGAGCAGTATTTT. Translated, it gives CSASETSGMYNEQYF.

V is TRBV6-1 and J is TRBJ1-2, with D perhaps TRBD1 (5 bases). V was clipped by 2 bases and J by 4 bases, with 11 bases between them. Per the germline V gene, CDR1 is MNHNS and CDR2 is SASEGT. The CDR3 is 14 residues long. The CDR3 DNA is TGTGCCAGCAGTGAACTAGGAGGGACCTATGGCTACACCTTC. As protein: CASSELGGTYGYTF.

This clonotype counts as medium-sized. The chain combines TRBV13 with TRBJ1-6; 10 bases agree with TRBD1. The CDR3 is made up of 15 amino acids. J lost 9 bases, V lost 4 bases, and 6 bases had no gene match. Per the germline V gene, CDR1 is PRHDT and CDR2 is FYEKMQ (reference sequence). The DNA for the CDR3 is TGTGCCAGCAGCTCTACCGGGACAGGGGTTTCACCCCTCCACTTT. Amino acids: CASSSTGTGVSPLHF.

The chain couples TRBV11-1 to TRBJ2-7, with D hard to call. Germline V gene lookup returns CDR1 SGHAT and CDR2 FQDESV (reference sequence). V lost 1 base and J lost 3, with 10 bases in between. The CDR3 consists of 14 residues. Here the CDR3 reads CASSLGPESYEQYF. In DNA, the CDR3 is TGTGCCAGCAGCTTAGGGCCAGAGAGCTACGAGCAGTACTTC.

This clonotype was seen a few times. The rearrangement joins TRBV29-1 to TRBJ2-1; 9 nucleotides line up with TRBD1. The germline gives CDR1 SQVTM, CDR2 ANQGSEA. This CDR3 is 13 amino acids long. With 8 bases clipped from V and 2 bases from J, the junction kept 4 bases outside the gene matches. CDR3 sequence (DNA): TGCAGCTTTGGGGACAGGGCCTACAATGAGCAGTTCTTC. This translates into CSFGDRAYNEQFF.

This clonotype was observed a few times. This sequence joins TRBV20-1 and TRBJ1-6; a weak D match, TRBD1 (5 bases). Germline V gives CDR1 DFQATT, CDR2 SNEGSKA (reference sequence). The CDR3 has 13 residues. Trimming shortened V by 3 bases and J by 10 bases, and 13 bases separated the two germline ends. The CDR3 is CSASVGAGSPLHF. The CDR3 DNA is TGCAGTGCTAGTGTCGGGGCTGGGTCACCCCTCCACTTT.

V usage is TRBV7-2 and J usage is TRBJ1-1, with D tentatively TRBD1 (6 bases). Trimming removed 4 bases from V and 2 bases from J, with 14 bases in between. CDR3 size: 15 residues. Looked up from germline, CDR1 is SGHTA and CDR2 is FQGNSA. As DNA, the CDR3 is TGTGCCAGCAGCTCTACAGGGTCTGGAAACACTGAAGCTTTCTTT. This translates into CASSSTGSGNTEAFF.

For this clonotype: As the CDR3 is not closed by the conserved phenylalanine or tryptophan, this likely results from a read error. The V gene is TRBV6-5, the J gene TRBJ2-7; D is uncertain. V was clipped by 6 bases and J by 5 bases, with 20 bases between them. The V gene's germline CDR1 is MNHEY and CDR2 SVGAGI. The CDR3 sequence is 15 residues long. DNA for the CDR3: TGTGCCAGCAGCCCCAGTTATGACCAGCCGCACGAGCAGTACTTA. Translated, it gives CASSPSYDQPHEQYL.

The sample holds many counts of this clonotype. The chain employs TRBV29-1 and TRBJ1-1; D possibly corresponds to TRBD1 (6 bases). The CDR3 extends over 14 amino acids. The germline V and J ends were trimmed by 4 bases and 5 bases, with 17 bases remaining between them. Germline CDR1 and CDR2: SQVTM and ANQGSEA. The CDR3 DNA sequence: TGCAGCGTTGGGTTACAGGGTTTGGGGACTGAAGCTTTCTTT. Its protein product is CSVGLQGLGTEAFF.

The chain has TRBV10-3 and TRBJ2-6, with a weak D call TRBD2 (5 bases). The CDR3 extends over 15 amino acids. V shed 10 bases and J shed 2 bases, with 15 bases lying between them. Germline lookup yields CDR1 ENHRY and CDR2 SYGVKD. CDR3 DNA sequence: TGTGCCAGCAGAGAGCCCGGGGCTGGGGCCAACGTCCTGACTTTC. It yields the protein CASREPGAGANVLTF.

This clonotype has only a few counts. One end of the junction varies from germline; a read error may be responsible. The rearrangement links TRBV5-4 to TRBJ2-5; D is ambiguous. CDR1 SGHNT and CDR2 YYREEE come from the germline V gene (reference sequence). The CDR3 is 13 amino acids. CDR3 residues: CAGSLRSQETQYF. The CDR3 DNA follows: TGTGCCGGCAGCCTCCGGTCCCAAGAGACCCAGTACTTC.

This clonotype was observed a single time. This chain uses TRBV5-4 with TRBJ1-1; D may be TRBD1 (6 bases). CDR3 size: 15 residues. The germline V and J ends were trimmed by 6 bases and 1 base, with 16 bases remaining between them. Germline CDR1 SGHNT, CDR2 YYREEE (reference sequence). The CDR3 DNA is TGTGCCAGCACCCTTACAGGGCGCGGGAACACTGAAGCTTTCTTT. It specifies CASTLTGRGNTEAFF.

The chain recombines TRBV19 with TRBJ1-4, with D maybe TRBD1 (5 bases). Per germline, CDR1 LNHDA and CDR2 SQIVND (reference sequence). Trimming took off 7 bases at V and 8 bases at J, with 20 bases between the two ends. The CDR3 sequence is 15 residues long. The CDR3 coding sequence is TGTGCCAGTATGATGATTTTGGCAGGGTGGGAAAAACTGTTTTTT. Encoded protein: CASMMILAGWEKLFF.

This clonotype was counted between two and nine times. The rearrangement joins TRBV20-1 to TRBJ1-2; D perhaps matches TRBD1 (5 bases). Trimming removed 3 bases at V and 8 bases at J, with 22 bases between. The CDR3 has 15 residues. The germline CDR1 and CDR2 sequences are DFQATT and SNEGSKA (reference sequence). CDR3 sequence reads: CSASAQGATRRGYTF. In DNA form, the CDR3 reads TGCAGTGCTAGCGCCCAGGGTGCTACGAGAAGGGGCTACACCTTC.

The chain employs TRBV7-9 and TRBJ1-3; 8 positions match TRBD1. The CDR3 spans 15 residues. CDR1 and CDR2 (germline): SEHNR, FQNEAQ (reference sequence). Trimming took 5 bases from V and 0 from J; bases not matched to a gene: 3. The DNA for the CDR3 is TGTGCCAGCAGCCTAGGACAGGGCTCTGGAAACACCATATATTTT. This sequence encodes CASSLGQGSGNTIYF. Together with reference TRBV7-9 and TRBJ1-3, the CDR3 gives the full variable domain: DTGVSQNPRHKITKRGQNVTFRCDPISEHNRLYWYRQTLGQGPEFLTYFQNEAQLEKSRLLSDRFSAERPKGSFSTLEIQRTEQGDSAMYLCASSLGQGSGNTIYFGEGSWLTVV.

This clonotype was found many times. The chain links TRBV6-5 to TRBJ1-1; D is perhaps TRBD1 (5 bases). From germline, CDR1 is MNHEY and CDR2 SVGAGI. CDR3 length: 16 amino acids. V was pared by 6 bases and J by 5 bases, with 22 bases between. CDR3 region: CASSNGAVLVGTEAFF. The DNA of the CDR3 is TGTGCCAGCAGCAACGGGGCAGTCCTGGTTGGGACTGAAGCTTTCTTT.

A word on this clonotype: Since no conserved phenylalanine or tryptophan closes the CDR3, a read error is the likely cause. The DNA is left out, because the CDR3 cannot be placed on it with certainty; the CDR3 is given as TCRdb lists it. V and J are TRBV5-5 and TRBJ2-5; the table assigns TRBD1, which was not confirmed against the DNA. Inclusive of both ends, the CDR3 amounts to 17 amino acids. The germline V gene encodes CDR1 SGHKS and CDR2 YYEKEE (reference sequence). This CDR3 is CASSLASGATYGYTFGS.

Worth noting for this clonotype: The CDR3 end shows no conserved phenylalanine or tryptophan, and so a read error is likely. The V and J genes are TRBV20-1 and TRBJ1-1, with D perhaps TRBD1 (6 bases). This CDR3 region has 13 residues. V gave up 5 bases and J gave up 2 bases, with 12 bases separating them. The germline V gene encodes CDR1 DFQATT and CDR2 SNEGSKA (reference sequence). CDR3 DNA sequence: TGCAGTGCTGTTAACAGGGTTAACACTGAAGCTTTCCTT. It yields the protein CSAVNRVNTEAFL.